The 20 T cell receptor beta chains given below trace back to one sample, sequenced in a study of blood T cell repertoires in COVID-19. The protocol was immunoSEQ multiplex PCR, while the TCRdb copy is restricted to in-frame clones and leaves out a portion. The sample has about 150,000 clones, approximately 80% seen once. Material: PBMCs or T cells enriched from blood (not recorded which). The receptor set was obtained from a man aged 65 to 85 who had been exposed to COVID-19.

The chain couples TRBV7-8 to TRBJ1-1, with 10 bases aligning to TRBD1. Germline V lookup: CDR1 SGHVS, CDR2 FQNEAQ. The V segment lost 5 bases and the J segment 3 bases; nucleotides outside the gene matches: 9. There are 16 residues in the CDR3. CDR3 protein: CASSRPGQGFYTEAFF. DNA of the CDR3: TGTGCCAGCAGCCGACCGGGACAGGGGTTTTACACTGAAGCTTTCTTT. Together with reference TRBV7-8 and TRBJ1-1, the CDR3 gives the full variable domain: GAGVSQSPRYKVAKRGQDVALRCDPISGHVSLFWYQQALGQGPEFLTYFQNEAQLDKSGLPSDRFFAERPEGSVSTLKIQRTQQEDSAVYLCASSRPGQGFYTEAFFGQGTRLTVV.

Only one count was recorded for this clone. The V call is TRBV4-3, the J call TRBJ1-2, with D perhaps matching TRBD1 (5 bases). The CDR3 totals 13 residues. Germline V lookup: CDR1 LGHNA, CDR2 YSLEER. V was trimmed by 5 bases and J by 4 bases, leaving 11 bases between them. DNA for the CDR3: TGCGCCAGCAGCGTCCAGGGCGGCTATGGCTACACCTTC. This encodes CASSVQGGYGYTF.

The chain combines TRBV10-2 with TRBJ2-2, with unresolved D. The CDR3 spans 15 residues. Deletions cut 0 bases from V and 7 bases from J, with 12 bases between. Germline CDR1 is WSHSY and CDR2 is SAAADI. The CDR3 DNA reads as TGCGCCAGCAGTGAGTCGACCCGAGGAATCGGGGAGCTGTTTTTT. Amino acid sequence: CASSESTRGIGELFF.

The rearrangement links TRBV7-8 to TRBJ2-3; TRBD2 might be the D (5 bases). CDR3 length: 17 residues. Trimming shortened V by 4 bases and J by 4 bases, and 21 bases separated the two germline ends. Germline CDR1 and CDR2: SGHVS and FQNEAQ. The CDR3 loop is CASSSRLEASHPDTQYF. The CDR3 nucleotides are TGTGCCAGCAGCTCGAGGTTGGAGGCTTCGCACCCAGATACGCAGTATTTT.

The chain carries TRBV9 and TRBJ2-3; 10 nucleotides line up with TRBD2. V shed 3 bases, J shed 6 bases, and the junction held 4 bases outside the gene matches. Germline loops: CDR1 SGDLS, CDR2 YYNGEE. The CDR3 extends over 14 amino acids. In nucleotides, the CDR3 is TGTGCCAGCAGCGCTAGCGGGAGATTGGATACGCAGTATTTT. Encoded protein: CASSASGRLDTQYF.

This rearrangement joins TRBV7-9 to TRBJ1-1; D is unclear. The CDR3 has 14 amino acids. Germline lookup yields CDR1 SEHNR and CDR2 FQNEAQ (reference sequence). Trimming shortened V by 3 bases and J by 1 base, and 9 bases separated the two germline ends. The CDR3 bases are TGTGCCAGCAGCTTTCTAGGCCAGAACACTGAAGCTTTCTTT. It encodes CASSFLGQNTEAFF.

The chain recombines TRBV28 with TRBJ1-5; TRBD1 aligns across 8 bases. After removal of 11 bases from V and 5 bases from J, the junction contained 8 bases not matched to a gene. The CDR3 consists of 13 residues. Germline V gives CDR1 MDHEN, CDR2 SYDVKM. CDR3 amino acids: CAQGQGGHQPQHF. CDR3 nucleotide sequence: TGTGCCCAAGGACAGGGAGGGCATCAGCCCCAGCATTTT. The whole variable domain, filled in from reference TRBV28 and TRBJ1-5, reads DVKVTQSSRYLVKRTGEKVFLECVQDMDHENMFWYRQDPGLGLRLIYFSYDVKMKEKGDIPEGYSVSREKKERFSLILESASTNQTSMYLCAQGQGGHQPQHFGDGTRLSIL.

The chain carries TRBV27 and TRBJ1-5, with D maybe TRBD1 (5 bases). Germline V gives CDR1 MNHEY, CDR2 SMNVEV (reference sequence). V dropped 4 bases and J dropped 1 base, with 8 bases sitting between them. CDR3 length equals 14 residues. CDR3 residues: CASSSAGSNQPQHF. CDR3 sequence (DNA): TGTGCCAGCAGTTCGGCAGGGAGCAATCAGCCCCAGCATTTT.

This rearrangement joins TRBV4-1 to TRBJ2-2; weak D call: TRBD1 (6 bases). The germline V and J ends were trimmed by 0 bases and 4 bases, with 12 bases remaining between them. Germline CDR1 MGHRA, CDR2 YSYEKL. There are 16 residues in the CDR3. The CDR3 reads CASSQDGGIGTGELFF. The CDR3, as DNA: TGCGCCAGCAGCCAAGATGGGGGCATCGGCACCGGGGAGCTGTTTTTT.

This clone was seen only once. CDR3 sequence: CASSPGGLEHTF. In DNA, the CDR3 is TGTGCCAGCTCACCAGGAGGGCTTGAACACACCTTC. The gene calls are TRBV18 and TRBJ1-2, with D hard to call. The CDR3 covers 12 residues. V lost 2 bases to trimming and J lost 12 bases, with 13 bases between them. Germline V lookup: CDR1 KGHSH, CDR2 LQKENI.

This clone was recorded only once. The chain carries TRBV29-1 and TRBJ1-2; 9 bases map to TRBD1. Germline-derived CDR1 and CDR2 are SQVTM and ANQGSEA. The CDR3 runs 13 residues. Trimming removed 2 bases from V and 7 bases from J; junction bases left unmatched: 5. DNA of the CDR3: TGCAGCGTTGAAAGGGACAGGGCGGGTGGCTACACCTTC. Translation gives CSVERDRAGGYTF.

The chain links TRBV10-1 to TRBJ2-7; perhaps TRBD1 as D (6 bases). The CDR3 spans 13 residues. Deletions cut 5 bases from V and 2 bases from J, with 10 bases between. Germline V gene sequence: CDR1 WNHNN, CDR2 SYGVQD (reference sequence). As DNA, the CDR3 is TGCGCCAGCAGTTTGGACAGCACCTACGAGCAGTACTTC. This codes for CASSLDSTYEQYF.

This clone was seen a few times. The chain recombines TRBV28 with TRBJ2-7, with D hard to call. Germline V lookup: CDR1 MDHEN, CDR2 SYDVKM. V dropped 4 bases and J dropped 4 bases, with 20 bases sitting between them. The CDR3 extends over 16 amino acids. The CDR3 reads CASSSFHSITLYEQYF. The DNA of the CDR3 is TGTGCCAGCAGTTCCTTTCATAGTATTACCCTTTACGAGCAGTACTTC.

The chain uses TRBV6-4 and TRBJ1-5; the D gene is possibly TRBD1 (5 bases). CDR1 and CDR2 from the germline V gene are MRHNA and SNTAGT. CDR3 length equals 17 residues. V lost 0 bases to trimming and J lost 2 bases, with 14 bases between them. The CDR3 sequence: CASSDSQRPGGNQPQHF. The CDR3 DNA sequence: TGTGCCAGCAGTGACTCTCAAAGGCCGGGGGGCAATCAGCCCCAGCATTTT.

This clone was seen once. CDR3 in DNA: TGTGCCAGCAGTGACTCTAGACAGGTAGAAGCTTTCTTT. Translation gives CASSDSRQVEAFF. The rearrangement links TRBV6-4 to TRBJ1-1, with D possibly matching TRBD1 (6 bases). The germline V gene encodes CDR1 MRHNA and CDR2 SNTAGT. V was trimmed by 0 bases and J by 8 bases, leaving 10 bases between them. The CDR3 length is 13 residues.

The genes are TRBV7-6 and TRBJ1-5; the D gene is possibly TRBD1 (6 bases). The CDR3 length is 15 residues. Deletions cut 1 base from V and 5 bases from J, with 12 bases between. The germline gives CDR1 SGHVS, CDR2 FNYEAQ. The DNA for the CDR3 is TGTGCCAGCAGCTTAGAAGGGGACACTTATCAGCCCCAGCATTTT. This translates into CASSLEGDTYQPQHF. Complete variable domain (other parts from reference TRBV7-6 and TRBJ1-5): GAGVSQSPRYKVTKRGQDVALRCDPISGHVSLYWYRQALGQGPEFLTYFNYEAQQDKSGLPNDRFSAERPEGSISTLTIQRTEQRDSAMYRCASSLEGDTYQPQHFGDGTRLSIL.

This chain joins TRBV6-2 or TRBV6-3 and TRBJ2-2; 14 bases line up with TRBD2. The germline V gene encodes CDR1 MNHEY and CDR2 SVGEGT. The CDR3 length is 20 residues. The V segment lost 5 bases and the J segment 4 bases; nucleotides outside the gene matches: 15. The CDR3 DNA follows: TGTGCCAGCAGTACTCGTCCGGGGACTAGCGGGAGTCGGCCCACCGGGGAGCTGTTTTTT. Amino acid sequence: CASSTRPGTSGSRPTGELFF.

This clone showed up just once. The chain combines TRBV25-1 with TRBJ2-2; TRBD2 might be the D (5 bases). The CDR3 extends over 12 amino acids. Germline values: CDR1 MGHDK, CDR2 SYGVNS. V lost 9 bases and J lost 5, with 10 bases in between. In DNA form, the CDR3 reads TGTGCCAGTACGACGGGGACCGGGGAGCTGTTTTTT. Amino acids: CASTTGTGELFF.

This clone occurred once. The V gene is TRBV6-5, the J gene TRBJ2-5; maybe TRBD1 (5 bases). V was clipped by 4 bases and J by 5 bases, with 11 bases between them. The CDR3 length is 13 residues. Germline loops: CDR1 MNHEY, CDR2 SVGAGI. CDR3 loop: CASSFRVEETQYF. The CDR3 region has the DNA TGTGCCAGCAGTTTCAGGGTTGAGGAGACCCAGTACTTC.

This clone was seen more than once but under ten times. The rearrangement joins TRBV7-6 to TRBJ2-5; TRBD1 is a possible D gene (5 bases). The germline V and J ends were trimmed by 2 bases and 3 bases, with 13 bases remaining between them. The germline V gene encodes CDR1 SGHVS and CDR2 FNYEAQ. The CDR3 is made up of 15 amino acids. CDR3 DNA: TGTGCCAGCAGCTTATTTTCAGGGTCTAAAGAGACCCAGTACTTC. This sequence encodes CASSLFSGSKETQYF.